This TCR beta chain appears in the sequencing data of a study of blood T cells in healthy people across ages (dated by TCRdb to the mid-2010s). Regarding the complete study: In model experiments, template switching captured about one uniquely barcoded TCR beta cDNA molecule for every two T cells. To track age-related changes in TCR beta repertoire diversity, the study relied on deep sequencing normalized with unique cDNA molecular identifiers. Donors were grouped into four age groups: young (average approximately 15 years), middle-aged (about 38), aged (62) and long-lived (over 80). To avoid experimental bias, donors of different ages were distributed randomly across sequencing lanes. The study analyzed two additional independent replicas of 1 million unique cDNA reads from the same blood draw for two donors, one aged 18 to 30 and one aged 80 or older.

What the research found in general, with its limitations: Estimates of total diversity based on one million sequenced T cells were regarded as lower bounds and as underestimates. Observed TCR beta diversity correlated strongly with the percentage of naive T cells measured by flow cytometry. Since profiling was done on bulk unsorted PBMCs, naive and antigen-experienced compartments could not be conclusively compared. Donor CMV infection status was unknown, potentially confounding age-related changes in expanded clonotypes. Compared with the aged group, the long-lived group had more naive CD4+ T cells, fewer expanded clones and increased TCR diversity, a pattern suggesting age selection. Observed TCR beta diversity per million T cells fell roughly linearly with age, and a significant reduction was already apparent by age roughly 40.

CDR1 and CDR2 are drawn from the germline V gene (reference sequence): DFQATT, SNEGSKA. V lost 1 base and J lost 8 bases, and the count of bases not matched to a germline gene is 12. The CDR3 sequence holds 16 residues, the cysteine and phenylalanine included. Solely the CDR3 DNA is kept, with 48 bases framed from the first base. The donors were around 39 Caucasian individuals from Russia, aged roughly 6 to 90 years, who were systemically healthy. Approximately 9.3 milliliters of peripheral blood were collected from each donor into EDTA-treated Vacutainer tubes. Ficoll-Paque density-gradient centrifugation was used to isolate PBMCs, with at least 6.5 million per sample. Total RNA, at least 5 micrograms per sample, was extracted from PBMCs with Trizol reagent. Naive CD45RAhigh/CD27high T cell percentages were measured by flow cytometry on a PBMC aliquot from every donor. Library construction relied on 5' RACE. This sample was sequenced with an Illumina HiSeq 2500. A second 7 to 11 cycle PCR used a sample-barcoded 5' primer and a J-beta primer mix. Each TCR beta cDNA molecule received a unique molecular identifier from a template-switch 5' adaptor carrying 12 random nucleotides. Each sample yielded at least 3 million CDR3-containing paired-end reads. The Mint cDNA synthesis kit, primed by a TRBC-specific oligonucleotide, was used to synthesize first-strand cDNA from all RNA. After uracil-DNA glycosylase treatment, a first 18-cycle PCR used universal primers M1SS and BC2_uni_R on all cDNA. Concerning the study's data processing: Normalization of each sample was performed by random selection of 1 million high-quality reads, each carrying a distinct molecular identifier. Reads sharing molecular identifiers were discarded rather than binned into consensus sequences. MiTCR, with a Q25 quality threshold and the strictest error-elimination algorithm, was used for CDR3 identification, clonotype clustering and error correction. A nonparametric unseen species model with Euler transformation was used to estimate lower-bound total TCR beta diversity. The public reads were quality trimmed at Q25 with fastp and then assembled into clones with MiXCR by TCRdb, keeping productive beta chains. Each entry is one CDR3 protein sequence, shown with its most common DNA and genes. These V and J calls rely on TCRdb rather than the paper's analysis. This sample gives about 970,000 distinct CDR3 sequences in total; just over 50% of them show up just once. About 21% of the sample rests with the top ten.

For this clonotype: Its antigen is unknown. Base qualities are not at hand, and no much larger clone is one base apart.

The material sequenced was blood. This sequence was found in a woman aged 60-75 years in good health. The chain joins TRBV20-1 to TRBJ2-1, with 9 junctional bases fitting TRBD2. The nucleotide sequence reads TGCAGTGCTAGAGTAGCGGGAGTCCCCAGGGGATATGAGCAGTTCTTC. This sequence encodes CSARVAGVPRGYEQFF.